This entry describes one TCR beta chain. The target antigen is unknown. While the first cohort had several hundred subjects, the donors belonged to the separate validation cohort of 100 to 150 subjects. Generated by immunoSEQ multiplex PCR, the TCRdb table keeps only in-frame clones and is missing some. The sample lists roughly 68,000 clones; roughly 95% were seen once. These data come from a study of cytomegalovirus exposure and HLA in healthy donors. The CDR3 loop spans 17 amino acids. CDR1 and CDR2 (germline): LGHNT, FRNRAP. Trimming removed 0 bases from V and 9 bases from J; junction bases left unmatched: 13. Findings and caveats of the study: Cytomegalovirus-associated TCR beta chains were listed, numbering more than 150.

Sequencing was carried out using PBMCs. The V and J genes are TRBV12-5 and TRBJ2-1; 8 bases agree with TRBD2. This receptor was taken from a woman aged 18-30 years in good health and CMV-seropositive. CDR3 sequence: CASGLVPIAGRLLEQFF. In nucleotides, the CDR3 is TGTGCTAGTGGTTTGGTCCCTATAGCGGGAAGATTACTTGAGCAGTTCTTC.